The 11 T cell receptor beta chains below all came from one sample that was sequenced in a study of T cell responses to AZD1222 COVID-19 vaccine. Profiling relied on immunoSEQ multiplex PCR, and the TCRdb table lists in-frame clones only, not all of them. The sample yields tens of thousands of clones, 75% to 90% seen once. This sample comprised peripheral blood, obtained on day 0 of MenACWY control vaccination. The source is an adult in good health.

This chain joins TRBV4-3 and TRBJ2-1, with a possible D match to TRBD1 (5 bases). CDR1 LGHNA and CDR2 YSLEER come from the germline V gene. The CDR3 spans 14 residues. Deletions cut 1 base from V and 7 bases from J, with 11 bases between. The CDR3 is CASSQAKGWNEQFF. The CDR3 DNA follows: TGCGCCAGCAGCCAAGCCAAGGGGTGGAATGAGCAGTTCTTC.

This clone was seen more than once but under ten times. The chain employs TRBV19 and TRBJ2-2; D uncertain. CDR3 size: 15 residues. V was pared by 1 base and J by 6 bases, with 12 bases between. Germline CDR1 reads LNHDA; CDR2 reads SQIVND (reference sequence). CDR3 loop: CASSIVGSKAGELFF. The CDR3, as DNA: TGTGCCAGTAGTATAGTCGGGTCGAAGGCCGGGGAGCTGTTTTTT.

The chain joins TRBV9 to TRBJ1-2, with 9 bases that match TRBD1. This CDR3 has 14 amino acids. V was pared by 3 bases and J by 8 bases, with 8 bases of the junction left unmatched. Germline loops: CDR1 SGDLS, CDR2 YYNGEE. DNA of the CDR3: TGTGCCAGCAGCGATCGGGACAGGGTAGGAGGCTACACCTTC. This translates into CASSDRDRVGGYTF.

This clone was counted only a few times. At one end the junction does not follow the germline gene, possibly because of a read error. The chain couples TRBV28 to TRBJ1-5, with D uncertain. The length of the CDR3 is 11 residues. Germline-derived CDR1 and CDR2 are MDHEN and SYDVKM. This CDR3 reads CASSVRQSQHF. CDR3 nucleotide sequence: TGTGCCAGCAGTGTTCGTCAGTCCCAGCATTTT. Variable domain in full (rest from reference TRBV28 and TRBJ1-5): DVKVTQSSRYLVKRTGEKVFLECVQDMDHENMFWYRQDPGLGLRLIYFSYDVKMKEKGDIPEGYSVSREKKERFSLILESASTNQTSMYLCASSVRQSQHFGDGTRLSIL.

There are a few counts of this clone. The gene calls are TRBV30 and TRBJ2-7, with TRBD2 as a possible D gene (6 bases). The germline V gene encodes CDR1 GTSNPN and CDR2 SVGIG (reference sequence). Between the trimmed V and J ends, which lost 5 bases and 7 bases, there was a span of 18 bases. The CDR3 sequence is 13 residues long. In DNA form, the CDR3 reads TGTGCCTGGGCCGGGACTCTCTTGGGGGAGCAGTACTTC. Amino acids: CAWAGTLLGEQYF. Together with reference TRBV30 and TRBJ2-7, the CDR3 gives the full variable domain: SQTIHQWPATLVQPVGSPLSLECTVEGTSNPNLYWYRQAAGRGLQLLFYSVGIGQISSEVPQNLSASRPQDRQFILSSKKLLLSDSGFYLCAWAGTLLGEQYFGPGTRLTVT.

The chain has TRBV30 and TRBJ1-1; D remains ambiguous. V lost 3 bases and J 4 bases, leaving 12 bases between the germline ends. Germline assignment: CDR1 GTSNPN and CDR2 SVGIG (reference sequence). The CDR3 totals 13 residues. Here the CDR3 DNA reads TGTGCCTGGAGGGTGGGAGGAACCACTGAAGCTTTCTTT. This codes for CAWRVGGTTEAFF.

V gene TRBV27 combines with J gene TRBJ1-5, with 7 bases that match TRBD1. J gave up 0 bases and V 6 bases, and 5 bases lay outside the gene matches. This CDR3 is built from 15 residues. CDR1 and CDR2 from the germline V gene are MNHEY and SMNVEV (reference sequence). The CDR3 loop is CASSHDRVSNQPQHF. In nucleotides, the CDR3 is TGTGCCAGCAGCCATGACAGGGTTAGCAATCAGCCCCAGCATTTT.

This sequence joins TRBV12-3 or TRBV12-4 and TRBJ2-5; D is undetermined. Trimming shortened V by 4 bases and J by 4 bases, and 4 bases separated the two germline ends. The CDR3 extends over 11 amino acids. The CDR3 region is CASSWGETQYF. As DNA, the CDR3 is TGTGCCAGCAGTTGGGGAGAGACCCAGTACTTC.

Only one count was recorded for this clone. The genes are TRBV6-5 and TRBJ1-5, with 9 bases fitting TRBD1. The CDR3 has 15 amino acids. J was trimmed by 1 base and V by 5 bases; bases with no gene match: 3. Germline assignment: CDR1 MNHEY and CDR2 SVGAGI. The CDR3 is CASSQDRGSNQPQHF. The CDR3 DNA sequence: TGTGCCAGCAGTCAGGACAGGGGAAGCAATCAGCCCCAGCATTTT.

The CDR3 DNA reads as TGTGCCAGCAGCTTACTACAGGGGGCGTCCTATGGCTACACCTTC. This sequence encodes CASSLLQGASYGYTF. The V and J genes are TRBV6-5 and TRBJ1-2; 9 bases match TRBD1. The CDR3 extends over 15 amino acids. The ends lost 6 bases at V and 4 bases at J; junction bases unmatched: 9. Germline V gives CDR1 MNHEY, CDR2 SVGAGI.

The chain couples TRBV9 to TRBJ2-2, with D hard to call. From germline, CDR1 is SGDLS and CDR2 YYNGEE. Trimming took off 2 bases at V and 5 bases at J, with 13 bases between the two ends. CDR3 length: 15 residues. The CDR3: CASSVGPMGTGELFF. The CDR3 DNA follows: TGTGCCAGCAGCGTCGGGCCGATGGGAACCGGGGAGCTGTTTTTT.